This entry lists 11 T cell receptor beta chains sequenced from one sample in a study of cytomegalovirus exposure and HLA in healthy donors. PCR used 60 Vbeta primers and 13 Jbeta primers. Profiled with immunoSEQ multiplex PCR; TCRdb holds only in-frame clones, not every one. The sample shows under 140,000 clones, 65% to 80% of them seen only once. Specimen: PBMCs. The receptors shown here come from a man aged 30 to 39 in good health and CMV-seropositive.

CDR3: CASSVRDTEAFF. DNA for the CDR3: TGTGCCAGCAGCGTCCGGGACACTGAAGCTTTCTTT. V and J are TRBV7-7 and TRBJ1-1; D unclear. Germline V gene sequence: CDR1 SSHAT, CDR2 FNYEAQ (reference sequence). Between the trimmed V and J ends, which lost 5 bases and 3 bases, there was a span of 7 bases. This CDR3 spans 12 amino acids.

The rearrangement joins TRBV4-2 to TRBJ2-5; 9 bases are shared with TRBD2. The DNA end lines up better with TRBJ2-7; the J call may be wrong. CDR3 length: 15 amino acids. Germline V gene data show CDR1 as LGHNA and CDR2 as YNFKEQ. In DNA, the CDR3 is TGTGCCAGCAGCCCCTCCAGCGGGGGGTACTACGAGCAGTACTTC. It encodes CASSPSSGGYYEQYF.

The chain uses TRBV5-6 and TRBJ2-3; 9 bases map to TRBD2. This CDR3 has 17 amino acids. After removal of 4 bases from V and 4 bases from J, the junction contained 13 bases not matched to a gene. Germline V gene sequence: CDR1 SGHDT, CDR2 YYEEEE. The CDR3 spells CASSKPLRLAASDTQYF. DNA of the CDR3: TGTGCCAGCAGCAAACCGCTTCGACTAGCGGCCTCAGATACGCAGTATTTT.

Written as DNA, the CDR3 is TGTGCCAGCAGTCTAAGGCAGGGAGGAGGCTACACCTTC. Protein: CASSLRQGGGYTF. V gene TRBV27 combines with J gene TRBJ1-2, with D maybe TRBD1 (5 bases). The germline CDR1 and CDR2 sequences are MNHEY and SMNVEV (reference sequence). Trimming left V 5 bases short and J 8 bases short, with 15 bases between. This CDR3 has 13 amino acids.

The V gene is TRBV2, the J gene TRBJ2-1, with D possibly matching TRBD2 (7 bases). Germline values: CDR1 SNHLY, CDR2 FYNNEI. This CDR3 region has 16 residues. Trimming took off 8 bases at V and 0 bases at J, with 17 bases between the two ends. The DNA of the CDR3 is TGTGCCAGCCTCTTTCGGGGGGCCGACTCCTACAATGAGCAGTTCTTC. This codes for CASLFRGADSYNEQFF.

The sample holds one count of this clone. The chain links TRBV5-6 to TRBJ2-2, with D unresolved. Trimming stripped 1 base from V and 1 base from J, with 11 bases between. CDR1 SGHDT and CDR2 YYEEEE come from the germline V gene. CDR3 length: 16 amino acids. CDR3 residues: CASSLWATRNTGELFF. As DNA, the CDR3 is TGTGCCAGCAGCTTGTGGGCCACCAGGAACACCGGGGAGCTGTTTTTT.

The rearrangement links TRBV2 to TRBJ2-3, with 8 bases matching TRBD1. Germline V gene lookup returns CDR1 SNHLY and CDR2 FYNNEI. CDR3 length equals 18 residues. V lost 0 bases and J lost 1; bases outside the gene matches: 9. CDR3 coding DNA: TGTGCCAGCAGTGAAGCGCTTGGGTCAGGGGGCGGCACAGATACGCAGTATTTT. Protein: CASSEALGSGGGTDTQYF. Together with reference TRBV2 and TRBJ2-3, the CDR3 gives the full variable domain: EPEVTQTPSHQVTQMGQEVILRCVPISNHLYFYWYRQILGQKVEFLVSFYNNEISEKSEIFDDQFSVERPDGSNFTLKIRSTKLEDSAMYFCASSEALGSGGGTDTQYFGPGTRLTVL.

This clone was picked up a small number of times. The V and J genes are TRBV15 and TRBJ2-2; 9 nucleotides align to TRBD1. Germline V gene lookup returns CDR1 LNHNV and CDR2 YYDKDF (reference sequence). J was trimmed by 2 bases and V by 5 bases; bases with no gene match: 9. The CDR3 is 17 residues long. The CDR3 loop is CATSGVWGQGNTGELFF. DNA of the CDR3: TGTGCCACCAGCGGGGTTTGGGGACAGGGAAACACCGGGGAGCTGTTTTTT.

This chain joins TRBV11-2 and TRBJ2-7; 10 nucleotides match TRBD2. The trim removed 3 bases at V and 6 bases at J, leaving 2 bases unmatched. Germline V gives CDR1 SGHAT, CDR2 FQNNGV. The CDR3 contains 13 residues. The chain's CDR3 is CASSLSSGGEQYF. The CDR3 DNA follows: TGTGCCAGCAGCTTGTCTAGCGGGGGCGAGCAGTACTTC.

This rearrangement joins TRBV2 to TRBJ2-7; 10 bases fit TRBD1. The CDR3 runs to 14 residues. With 6 bases clipped from V and 4 bases from J, the junction kept 6 bases outside the gene matches. In germline, CDR1 is SNHLY, CDR2 FYNNEI. For the CDR3, the DNA is TGTGCCAGCAGACGGACAGGGGGAACGTACGAGCAGTACTTC. Its protein product is CASRRTGGTYEQYF.

J is TRBJ2-7 and V is TRBV4-3; tentatively, D is TRBD1 (5 bases). The CDR3 has 14 residues. With 0 bases removed from V and 6 bases from J, the gap between germline ends came to 12 bases. Germline V gene lookup returns CDR1 LGHNA and CDR2 YSLEER. This CDR3 is CASSQDYRMSEQYF. The CDR3 DNA follows: TGCGCCAGCAGCCAAGATTACAGGATGTCCGAGCAGTACTTC.